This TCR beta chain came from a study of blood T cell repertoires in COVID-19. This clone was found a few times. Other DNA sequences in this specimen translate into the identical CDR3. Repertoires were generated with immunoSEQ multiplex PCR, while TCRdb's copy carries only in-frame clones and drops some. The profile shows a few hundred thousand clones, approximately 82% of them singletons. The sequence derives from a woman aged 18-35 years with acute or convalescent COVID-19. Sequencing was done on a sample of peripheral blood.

The CDR3, as DNA: TGTGCCAGCAGCCTTAGCGGGAGTACCGATACGCAGTATTTT. Translation gives CASSLSGSTDTQYF. V usage is TRBV5-4 and J usage is TRBJ2-3; 9 nucleotides agree with TRBD2. CDR1 is SGHNT, CDR2 YYREEE, per germline (reference sequence). J lost 6 bases, V lost 4 bases, and 6 bases had no gene match. There are 14 residues in the CDR3.